This entry lists 5 T cell receptor beta chains sequenced from one sample in a study of T cell repertoires in cytomegalovirus infection. TCRdb independently ran MiXCR on the reads; one entry per CDR3 protein. Of about 680,000 distinct CDR3 sequences listed, roughly 26% were seen once; the top ten hold less than 9.5%. Sequencing was done on a sample of CD8+ T cells from PBMCs. These receptors came from a human donor in good health (CMV status not recorded). Some clones in this sample may be carry-over from other donors' samples.

The chain is built from TRBV28 and TRBJ2-3; TRBD2 matches 9 bases. V dropped 7 bases and J dropped 2; count of bases not matched to a gene: 16. CDR3 length: 18 amino acids. Germline V CDR1 and CDR2: MDHEN, SYDVKM. CDR3 protein: CASTPYVNSGGITDTQYF. In DNA, the CDR3 is TGTGCCAGCACCCCATATGTGAATAGCGGGGGAATCACAGATACGCAGTATTTT.

The J gene is TRBJ2-2, the V gene TRBV7-4, with 12 nucleotides matching TRBD1. Germline CDR1 is SGHVT and CDR2 is SQSDAQ. This CDR3 spans 18 amino acids. J gave up 7 bases and V 4 bases, and 13 bases lay outside the gene matches. The CDR3 loop is CASSSYRFGTGGIGELFF. CDR3 in DNA: TGTGCCAGCAGCTCATACCGATTCGGGACAGGGGGCATCGGGGAGCTGTTTTTT.

The CDR3 reads CASSQDLTGWLFF. CDR3 in DNA: TGTGCCAGCAGCCAAGATCTGACAGGGTGGCTGTTTTTT. V and J are TRBV4-2 and TRBJ2-2, with TRBD1 matching 7 bases. Germline V gene sequence: CDR1 LGHNA, CDR2 YNFKEQ. V was pared by 0 bases and J by 13 bases, with 5 bases of the junction left unmatched. The CDR3 runs to 13 residues.

This clonotype was seen a few times. The V call is TRBV2, the J call TRBJ2-4, with D possibly being TRBD1 or TRBD2 (5 bases each). The CDR3 runs 15 residues. Per germline, CDR1 SNHLY and CDR2 FYNNEI. The V gene lost 9 bases and the J gene lost 3 bases, with 18 bases spanning the gap. In DNA, the CDR3 is TGTGCCAGTTTCGGGAAACAGGAATTCAAAAACATTCAGTACTTC. This translates into CASFGKQEFKNIQYF.

The chain links TRBV5-1 to TRBJ2-5; D possibly corresponds to TRBD1 (7 bases). V shed 6 bases and J shed 3 bases, with 27 bases lying between them. CDR3 length equals 18 residues. CDR1 is SGHRS, CDR2 YFSETQ, per germline. As DNA, the CDR3 is TGCGCCAGCACGACTTGGTCCCGCGGGACAGTGGGAGAAGAGACCCAGTACTTC. This sequence encodes CASTTWSRGTVGEETQYF.